This entry describes one TCR beta chain. The authors' processing: Nucleated cell number was recorded as an estimate derived from reference gene primer amplification. The method was immunoSEQ multiplex PCR; TCRdb's version includes in-frame clones alone and lacks a portion of them. V, J and clone size are taken as reported in that table, and D and trimming were inferred from the DNA itself. The sample yields 75,000 to 85,000 clones, over 80% seen once. These data belong to a study of blood T cell repertoires in COVID-19. Study summary: Samples representing acute and convalescent COVID-19 were sourced from the United States, Italy and Spain. PBMCs, B-cell-depleted T cells, or T cells provided the cDNA or gDNA that made up the material.

Per germline, CDR1 SGHKS and CDR2 YYEKEE (reference sequence). The length of the CDR3 is 15 residues. V dropped 2 bases and J dropped 3; count of bases not matched to a gene: 5. V usage is TRBV5-5 and J usage is TRBJ1-2, with 9 bases identical to TRBD1. The origin of this receptor is a man over 45 with active COVID-19. The sequencing input was peripheral blood. The CDR3 nucleotides read TGTGCCAGCAGCTTAGGACAGGGGAGTTACTATGGCTACACCTTC. Translating it yields CASSLGQGSYYGYTF. Drawing the rest from reference TRBV5-5 and TRBJ1-2, the complete variable domain is DAGVTQSPTHLIKTRGQQVTLRCSPISGHKSVSWYQQVLGQGPQFIFQYYEKEERGRGNFPDRFSARQFPNYSSELNVNALLLGDSALYLCASSLGQGSYYGYTFGSGTRLTVV.